This T cell receptor (beta chain) originates from a study of preoperative IRX-2 immunotherapy in early breast cancer. Sequencing used immunoSEQ multiplex PCR; TCRdb keeps in-frame clones, though not all of them. The sample carries tens of thousands of clones, around 91% recorded once. The CDR3 sequence is 16 residues long. Germline V gene lookup returns CDR1 LNHDA and CDR2 SQIVND (reference sequence). Trimming pared 2 bases from V and 3 bases from J, leaving 16 bases between. Treatment in this sample: preoperative locoregional IRX-2 cytokine immunotherapy. Samples came from a phase Ib trial of preoperative locoregional IRX-2 cytokine immunotherapy.

The receptor was derived from a human donor with breast cancer. This rearrangement joins TRBV19 to TRBJ1-2; perhaps TRBD1 as D (6 bases). This specimen was acquired from a patient treated with IRX-2 immunotherapy. CDR3: CASSIPSQGLDYGYTF. The CDR3 region has the DNA TGTGCCAGTAGTATACCCTCACAGGGTCTGGACTATGGCTACACCTTC.